The present TCR beta chain was sequenced within a study of blood T cell repertoires in COVID-19. On the study more broadly: In each case, the material was cDNA or gDNA derived from T cells, B-cell-depleted T cells, or PBMCs.

The repertoire was sequenced with immunoSEQ multiplex PCR; TCRdb's copy has only in-frame clones and lacks some. Of some 180,000 clones listed, roughly 76% are singletons. CDR3 size: 15 residues. Germline CDR1 SEHNR, CDR2 FQNEAQ (reference sequence). The V and J ends lost 5 bases and 1 base respectively, with 14 bases between them. Sequenced input: peripheral blood. This receptor was taken from a woman of 80 years or more with COVID-19, enrolled during active disease. The V gene is TRBV7-9, the J gene TRBJ1-1; possible D gene TRBD1, 5 bases. CDR3 DNA: TGTGCCAGCAGCCGATCCACGACAGCGAACACTGAAGCTTTCTTT. It is translated as CASSRSTTANTEAFF.